This T cell receptor beta chain appears in the sequencing data of a study of identical twins. Points from the study as a whole: Abundant cord blood beta clonotypes carried fewer insertions; memory repertoires showed none.

The CDR3 has 13 amino acids. The ends were cut back, 5 bases at V and 7 bases at J, with 14 bases in the middle. Germline values: CDR1 MNHEY, CDR2 SVGAGI. Details on this clonotype: Its specificity is not known.

No donor was unhealthy or non-Caucasian. After template switching added a universal primer site, the resulting cDNA carried unique molecular identifiers. TCRdb recomputed calls from the 5' RACE reads with MiXCR, one row per CDR3 protein. The sample has roughly 260,000 distinct CDR3 sequences, over 12% seen once. Sequenced material: memory (CD45RO+) T cells sorted from blood. The chain is built from TRBV6-5 and TRBJ1-1; D might be TRBD1 (5 bases). This sequence originates from a woman younger than 30 in good health. The CDR3 DNA reads as TGTGCCAGCAGTCACGGAGGGGTGGGTGAAGCTTTCTTT. As protein: CASSHGGVGEAFF.